One sample yielded the 28 T cell receptor beta chains listed below, sequenced in a study of OX40 agonist ivuxolimab in advanced cancers. Sequencing was performed with immunoSEQ multiplex PCR; in TCRdb, only in-frame clones are kept and a portion is missing. The sample consists of 70,000 to 95,000 clones, 85% to 90% of them appearing once. Sample: CD4+ or CD8+ T cells sorted from blood, taken in a trial of the OX40 agonist ivuxolimab. The origin of the receptors is an adult with an advanced solid tumor such as melanoma, head and neck, liver or kidney cancer.

The chain is built from TRBV6-4 and TRBJ1-3, with 9 bases identical to TRBD1. The CDR3 has 15 amino acids. Germline CDR1 MRHNA, CDR2 SNTAGT. J lost 3 bases, V lost 5 bases, and 5 bases had no gene match. CDR3 region: CASSPTGGVGNTIYF. CDR3 nucleotide sequence: TGTGCCAGCAGTCCTACAGGGGGCGTTGGAAACACCATATATTTT.

The chain couples TRBV6-1 to TRBJ1-5, with TRBD1 identical over 8 bases. This CDR3 contains 14 residues. Trimming took 2 bases from V and 6 from J; bases not matched to a gene: 3. CDR1 and CDR2 from the germline V gene are MNHNS and SASEGT. The CDR3 protein is CASSESDRAQPQHF. The DNA of the CDR3 is TGTGCCAGCAGTGAATCGGACAGGGCTCAGCCCCAGCATTTT.

The chain carries TRBV29-1 and TRBJ1-1, with D unclear. The CDR3 has 11 amino acids. The germline V gene has CDR1 SQVTM and CDR2 ANQGSEA. The V and J ends lost 7 bases and 11 bases respectively, with 17 bases between them. The CDR3 DNA is TGCAGCGCAGGACCCCTAAAGGTGGCTTTCTTT. Translated: CSAGPLKVAFF.

There are a few counts of this clone. The junction shows a germline mismatch at one end, possibly a read error. This sequence joins TRBV20-1 and TRBJ1-1; D unclear. The CDR3 has 11 amino acids. Germline V gene data show CDR1 as DFQATT and CDR2 as SNEGSKA (reference sequence). The CDR3 nucleotides read TGCAGTGCTATCGGGAACTCTGAAGCTTTCTTT. Protein: CSAIGNSEAFF.

This chain uses TRBV5-5 with TRBJ1-1, with a weak D call TRBD1 (5 bases). CDR1 is SGHKS and CDR2 is YYEKEE in the germline V gene (reference sequence). The CDR3 consists of 14 residues. V lost 1 base and J 3 bases, leaving 10 bases between the germline ends. The chain's CDR3 is CASSLRGVYTEAFF. CDR3 bases: TGTGCCAGCAGCTTGAGAGGGGTTTACACTGAAGCTTTCTTT.

This clone showed up just once. The rearrangement uses TRBV14 and TRBJ2-7; D gene unclear. The CDR3 is 11 amino acids. Germline assignment: CDR1 SGHDN and CDR2 FVKESK. V lost 1 base and J lost 6, with 4 bases in between. The CDR3 is CASSQGVEQYF. In DNA form, the CDR3 reads TGTGCCAGCAGCCAAGGGGTCGAGCAGTACTTC.

This chain joins TRBV7-9 and TRBJ1-2; 10 bases fit TRBD1. CDR1 and CDR2 from the germline V gene are SEHNR and FQNEAQ (reference sequence). Trimming removed 8 bases from V and 5 bases from J; junction bases left unmatched: 11. The CDR3 runs 15 residues. In DNA form, the CDR3 reads TGTGCCAGCGGGGGAATGACAGGGGGCGGTTATGGCTACACCTTC. Its protein product is CASGGMTGGGYGYTF.

The chain is built from TRBV27 and TRBJ1-1; D may be TRBD1 (5 bases). Per germline, CDR1 MNHEY and CDR2 SMNVEV (reference sequence). V lost 5 bases and J lost 3, with 13 bases in between. This CDR3 spans 14 amino acids. CDR3: CASSDPSGHTEAFF. The CDR3 DNA reads TGTGCCAGCAGTGACCCCTCGGGACACACTGAAGCTTTCTTT.

This clone is a singleton in its sample. The CDR3 nucleotides are TGCGCCAGCAGCTCCTTGACAGGGGGACTACAAGAGACCCAGTACTTC. Residues: CASSSLTGGLQETQYF. This chain links TRBV5-1 with TRBJ2-5; 9 bases agree with TRBD1. The CDR3 has 16 amino acids. Germline CDR1 reads SGHRS; CDR2 reads YFSETQ. Trimming took 3 bases from V and 2 from J; bases not matched to a gene: 8.

V gene TRBV5-5 combines with J gene TRBJ1-5, with D possibly matching TRBD1 (6 bases). This CDR3 has 15 residues. With 4 bases removed from V and 5 bases from J, the gap between germline ends came to 16 bases. Germline assignment: CDR1 SGHKS and CDR2 YYEKEE (reference sequence). This chain's CDR3 is CASSMTQGSDQPQHF. The CDR3 DNA reads TGTGCCAGCAGCATGACTCAGGGGAGCGATCAGCCCCAGCATTTT.

Concerning this clone: The sample contains more than one DNA sequence encoding this CDR3. CDR3 in DNA: TGCGCCAGCAGCCAAGACGGCTACGAGCAGTACTTC. Its translation is CASSQDGYEQYF. V usage is TRBV4-1 and J usage is TRBJ2-7; D ambiguous. The germline CDR1 and CDR2 sequences are MGHRA and YSYEKL. V lost 0 bases and J 3 bases, leaving 3 bases between the germline ends. The CDR3 totals 12 residues.

The chain has TRBV19 and TRBJ2-1; D call uncertain. V was clipped by 4 bases and J by 10 bases, with 11 bases between them. The CDR3 totals 12 residues. CDR1 and CDR2 (germline): LNHDA, SQIVND (reference sequence). CDR3 in amino acids: CASSTREWEQFF. The CDR3 DNA reads TGTGCCAGTAGTACTAGAGAGTGGGAGCAGTTCTTC.

The gene calls are TRBV7-9 and TRBJ1-1; TRBD1 matches 7 bases. This CDR3 region has 15 residues. Germline assignment: CDR1 SEHNR and CDR2 FQNEAQ (reference sequence). V dropped 3 bases and J dropped 4; count of bases not matched to a gene: 8. CDR3 sequence (DNA): TGTGCCAGCAGCTTTCGACAGGGAATTGGCACTGAAGCTTTCTTT. This codes for CASSFRQGIGTEAFF.

This chain connects TRBV27 to TRBJ2-1; 7 positions agree with TRBD1. Germline lookup yields CDR1 MNHEY and CDR2 SMNVEV (reference sequence). V shed 3 bases and J 0 bases; nucleotides not matched to a gene: 5. This CDR3 region has 16 residues. CDR3 in amino acids: CASSFRGDSSYNEQFF. The DNA for the CDR3 is TGTGCCAGCAGTTTTCGTGGGGACAGCTCCTACAATGAGCAGTTCTTC.

V usage is TRBV5-1 and J usage is TRBJ2-2, with D possibly TRBD2 on 6 matching bases. The CDR3 sequence is 15 residues long. Germline lookup yields CDR1 SGHRS and CDR2 YFSETQ. Trimming shortened V by 4 bases and J by 6 bases, and 16 bases separated the two germline ends. Written as DNA, the CDR3 is TGCGCCAGCAGCGTCGCGGGGAGATTAGCCGGGGAGCTGTTTTTT. Translation: CASSVAGRLAGELFF.

The chain carries TRBV27 and TRBJ2-7, with 11 nucleotides matching TRBD2. J was trimmed by 3 bases and V by 6 bases; bases with no gene match: 7. The CDR3 has 15 amino acids. Germline CDR1 is MNHEY and CDR2 is SMNVEV (reference sequence). The DNA of the CDR3 is TGTGCCAGCAGACTCTCCGGGACTAGCGGCTACGAGCAGTACTTC. It translates to CASRLSGTSGYEQYF.

This chain joins TRBV6-6 and TRBJ1-4, with 10 bases matching TRBD1. V shed 2 bases and J 8 bases; nucleotides not matched to a gene: 8. Germline CDR1 and CDR2: MNHNY and SVGAGI (reference sequence). This CDR3 is built from 16 residues. CDR3 loop: CASSYLFRDRGEKLFF. Here the CDR3 DNA reads TGTGCCAGCAGTTACCTGTTCCGGGACAGGGGAGAAAAACTGTTTTTT.

This clone was seen once. The chain joins TRBV18 to TRBJ2-7; tentatively, D is TRBD1 (8 bases). The CDR3 consists of 17 residues. V was shortened by 2 bases and J by 1 base, with 18 bases between the two germline ends. Germline values: CDR1 KGHSH, CDR2 LQKENI. DNA of the CDR3: TGTGCCAGCTCACCAAACGAGAACAGGGGGGGATCCTACGAGCAGTACTTC. Its translation: CASSPNENRGGSYEQYF.

This rearrangement joins TRBV12-5 to TRBJ1-4; D call uncertain. This CDR3 is built from 15 residues. V lost 3 bases and J lost 0, with 8 bases in between. Germline CDR1 reads LGHNT; CDR2 reads FRNRAP. CDR3 protein: CASGFGYATNEKLFF. CDR3 in DNA: TGTGCTAGTGGTTTCGGGTATGCAACTAATGAAAAACTGTTTTTT.

Only one count was recorded for this clone. The chain joins TRBV7-3 to TRBJ2-3; D may be TRBD2 (6 bases). The germline V and J ends were trimmed by 2 bases and 0 bases, with 12 bases remaining between them. Germline CDR1 SGHTA, CDR2 FQGTGA. The CDR3 contains 16 residues. DNA of the CDR3: TGTGCCAGCAGCTTAGGGGACTCCACTAGCACAGATACGCAGTATTTT. Translating it yields CASSLGDSTSTDTQYF.

Here the CDR3 DNA reads TGTGCCTGCTTTTTCGAAACCGGGGAGCTGTTTTTT. It encodes CACFFETGELFF. The chain recombines TRBV30 with TRBJ2-2; D remains unclear. V was trimmed by 6 bases and J by 5 bases, leaving 10 bases between them. Germline V gene sequence: CDR1 GTSNPN, CDR2 SVGIG (reference sequence). The CDR3 has 12 amino acids.

J is TRBJ1-1 and V is TRBV6-5; no reliable D call. Trimming removed 0 bases from V and 8 bases from J, with 13 bases in between. The germline V gene has CDR1 MNHEY and CDR2 SVGAGI. The CDR3 contains 14 residues. The CDR3 DNA sequence: TGTGCCAGCAGTTACTCGAATAGGGTCAGGGAAGCTTTCTTT. Its protein is CASSYSNRVREAFF.

The chain carries TRBV5-5 and TRBJ2-7; TRBD2 matches at 8 bases. The CDR3 totals 14 residues. CDR1 SGHKS and CDR2 YYEKEE come from the germline V gene (reference sequence). After removal of 1 base from V and 0 bases from J, the junction contained 0 bases not matched to a gene. The CDR3 DNA sequence: TGTGCCAGCAGCTTGAGCGGGAGCTCCTACGAGCAGTACTTC. Amino acids: CASSLSGSSYEQYF.

The table lists this clone with a count of one. The V and J genes are TRBV7-9 and TRBJ2-3; 7 nucleotides agree with TRBD2. Trimming took 3 bases from V and 1 from J; bases not matched to a gene: 4. The CDR3 covers 15 residues. Germline assignment: CDR1 SEHNR and CDR2 FQNEAQ (reference sequence). The CDR3 loop is CASSFPTSGTDTQYF. As DNA, the CDR3 is TGTGCCAGCAGCTTTCCCACTAGCGGCACAGATACGCAGTATTTT.

V gene TRBV5-1 combines with J gene TRBJ1-3; D perhaps matches TRBD1 (5 bases). The V end lost 6 bases, the J end lost 1 base, and 8 bases lay between the germline ends. The CDR3 runs to 13 residues. The germline CDR1 and CDR2 sequences are SGHRS and YFSETQ. The CDR3 DNA is TGCGCCAGCACTCGGGGGTCTGGAAACACCATATATTTT. It codes for CASTRGSGNTIYF.

This rearrangement joins TRBV18 to TRBJ2-1; no firm D call. CDR3 size: 16 residues. Germline V gives CDR1 KGHSH, CDR2 LQKENI. V shed 1 base and J shed 4 bases, with 14 bases lying between them. The CDR3 loop is CASSPLEAKRYNEQFF. CDR3 nucleotide sequence: TGTGCCAGCTCACCACTCGAAGCGAAACGGTACAATGAGCAGTTCTTC.

By share, this clone counts as medium-sized. The chain combines TRBV15 with TRBJ1-5, with D perhaps matching TRBD1 (6 bases). The V gene's germline CDR1 is LNHNV and CDR2 YYDKDF (reference sequence). The germline V and J ends were trimmed by 1 base and 0 bases, with 13 bases remaining between them. This CDR3 comprises 17 residues. Here the CDR3 DNA reads TGTGCCACCAGCAGAGTGTCAGGGGCCTATAGCAATCAGCCCCAGCATTTT. Residues: CATSRVSGAYSNQPQHF. Filled out from reference TRBV15 and TRBJ1-5, the complete variable domain reads DAMVIQNPRYQVTQFGKPVTLSCSQTLNHNVMYWYQQKSSQAPKLLFHYYDKDFNNEADTPDNFQSRRPNTSFCFLDIRSPGLGDTAMYLCATSRVSGAYSNQPQHFGDGTRLSIL.

The rearrangement uses TRBV5-1 and TRBJ2-1; 13 positions match TRBD2. Germline CDR1 SGHRS, CDR2 YFSETQ. V lost 5 bases to trimming and J lost 2 bases; unmatched junction nucleotides: 13. The length of the CDR3 is 19 residues. The CDR3 protein is CASRPTGTSGIGPYNEQFF. The CDR3 nucleotides read TGCGCCAGCAGGCCAACCGGGACTAGCGGGATTGGGCCCTACAATGAGCAGTTCTTC.